These T cell receptor beta chains were read from a single sample in a study of breast tumors, draining lymph nodes, adjacent tissues. TCRdb re-analysed the multiplex PCR reads in MiXCR, keeping a single row per CDR3 protein. The sample lists 100,000 to 150,000 distinct CDR3 sequences; approximately 20% were seen once. The sample taken for sequencing was axillary lymph node tissue. These receptors originate from a female donor with breast cancer. Some clones in this sample may be carry-over from other donors' samples. The CDR3 runs from the conserved cysteine through the conserved F or W. The D gene is left open where the match is weak. The size field is filled for only some rows; it gives once, few, many or a size class.

>-|many|TRBJ1-4|TRBV7-9
CASSLGAGTGEKLFF
TGTGCCAGCAGCTTAGGGGCAGGGACGGGTGAAAAACTGTTTTTT
>-|many|TRBJ2-7|TRBV12-3/TRBV12-4
CASRNEQGGDYEQYF
TGTGCCAGCAGAAATGAGCAGGGGGGGGACTACGAGCAGTACTTC
>-|-|TRBJ2-2|TRBV6-1
CARIRGGATNTGELFF
TGTGCCAGGATTCGGGGCGGGGCCACGAACACCGGGGAGCTGTTTTTT
>-|few|TRBJ1-5|TRBV6-1
CASSPLARLSNQPQHF
TGTGCCAGCAGCCCGCTCGCGAGGCTAAGCAATCAGCCCCAGCATTTT
>TRBD1|many|TRBJ2-7|TRBV7-9
CASSAGQGKQDEQYF
TGTGCCAGCAGCGCCGGACAGGGCAAACAGGACGAGCAGTACTTC
>TRBD1|many|TRBJ2-1|TRBV2
CASSGDRVINEQFF
TGTGCCAGCTCGGGGGACAGGGTGATCAATGAGCAGTTCTTC
>-|many|TRBJ2-5|TRBV20-1
CSAEPGRQETQYF
TGCAGTGCTGAACCCGGGAGACAAGAGACCCAGTACTTC
>-|many|TRBJ1-3|TRBV14
CASTLSEGNTIYF
TGTGCCAGCACCCTATCTGAAGGAAACACCATATATTTT
>-|once|TRBJ1-1|TRBV4-2
CASSQDSANTEAFF
TGTGCCAGCAGCCAGGACAGTGCCAACACTGAAGCTTTCTTT
>TRBD1|once|TRBJ2-7|TRBV7-2
CASSSDRGLTYEQYF
TGTGCCAGCAGCTCGGACAGGGGGCTTACCTACGAGCAGTACTTC
>-|few|TRBJ2-2|TRBV19
CASSPRESGELFF
TGTGCCAGTAGCCCCAGGGAATCCGGGGAGCTGTTTTTT
>-|many|TRBJ2-7|TRBV28
CASSPPGDLLARRYEQYF
TGTGCCAGCAGCCCCCCCGGGGATTTACTAGCCCGCCGCTACGAGCAGTACTTC
>-|-|TRBJ1-1|TRBV2
CASRRGWATEAFF
TGTGCCAGCAGGCGGGGCTGGGCCACTGAAGCTTTCTTT
>TRBD2|many|TRBJ2-2|TRBV14
CASSQDLGLAGVTGELFF
TGTGCCAGCAGCCAAGATTTAGGGCTAGCGGGAGTCACCGGGGAGCTGTTTTTT
>-|many|TRBJ2-7|TRBV12-3/TRBV12-4
CASSLGGGANEQYF
TGTGCCAGCAGTTTAGGAGGAGGGGCTAACGAGCAGTACTTC
>-|many|TRBJ2-1|TRBV2
CASSGSSSYNEQFF
TGTGCCAGCAGTGGATCGAGCTCCTACAATGAGCAGTTCTTC
>-|-|TRBJ1-1|TRBV11-2
CASSLDAPAEAFF
TGTGCCAGCAGCTTAGACGCCCCCGCTGAAGCTTTCTTT
>-|medium-sized|TRBJ2-5|TRBV20-1
CSARDDTETQYF
TGCAGTGCTAGAGATGATACGGAGACCCAGTACTTC
>TRBD1|many|TRBJ1-2|TRBV6-1
CASSEGGQGAFGYTF
TGTGCCAGCAGTGAAGGGGGACAGGGGGCCTTTGGCTACACCTTC
>TRBD2|-|TRBJ2-7|TRBV28
CASSLQVGTSREQYF
TGTGCCAGCAGTTTGCAGGTAGGGACTAGCCGCGAGCAGTACTTC
>-|many|TRBJ2-3|TRBV24-1
CATSDPTTGKSDTQYF
TGTGCCACCAGTGATCCCACGACGGGGAAGTCAGATACGCAGTATTTT
>TRBD2|many|TRBJ2-3|TRBV14
CASSHEAGGTDTQYF
TGTGCCAGCAGCCATGAAGCGGGAGGTACAGATACGCAGTATTTT
>-|-|TRBJ2-7|TRBV15
CATSRDPRLVICEQYF
TGTGCCACCAGCAGAGATCCGAGACTAGTTATCTGCGAGCAGTACTTC
>-|many|TRBJ2-3|TRBV13
CASSLEGTDTQYF
TGTGCCAGCAGCTTGGAGGGCACAGATACGCAGTATTTT
>TRBD1|many|TRBJ2-7|TRBV9
CASSVDPRTGIYEQYF
TGTGCCAGCAGCGTAGACCCCAGGACAGGGATCTACGAGCAGTACTTC
>-|many|TRBJ2-3|TRBV10-3
CAISESSGLSTDTQYF
TGTGCCATCAGTGAGTCGAGCGGACTAAGTACAGATACGCAGTATTTT
>TRBD1|many|TRBJ1-3|TRBV7-9
CASSPPGTGGNTIYF
TGTGCCAGCAGCCCACCCGGGACAGGGGGGAACACCATATATTTT
>-|-|TRBJ2-6|TRBV6-4
CASTRGGGSGANVLTF
TGTGCCAGCACGAGGGGGGGTGGGTCTGGGGCCAACGTCCTGACTTTC
>-|many|TRBJ1-6|TRBV7-2
CASSSSGRENSPLHF
TGTGCCAGCAGCTCTAGTGGCAGGGAGAATTCACCCCTCCACTTT
>TRBD2|many|TRBJ2-1|TRBV20-1
CSARTSGRPSSYNEQFF
TGCAGTGCCCGGACTAGCGGGAGGCCGAGCTCCTACAATGAGCAGTTCTTC
>-|many|TRBJ2-1|TRBV29-1
CSVEGKVAGSGNFF
TGCAGCGTTGAAGGGAAGGTCGCGGGTTCGGGGAATTTCTTC
>TRBD2|many|TRBJ2-3|TRBV4-2
CASSQGTRGAGGPDTQYF
TGTGCCAGCAGCCAAGGGACACGGGGAGCGGGAGGCCCAGATACGCAGTATTTT
>TRBD2|many|TRBJ2-1|TRBV11-2
CASSLAGGTSGGYNEQFF
TGTGCCAGCAGCTTAGCCGGGGGGACTAGCGGGGGGTACAATGAGCAGTTCTTC
>TRBD2|many|TRBJ2-7|TRBV11-1
CASSLAWASGFSSYEQYF
TGTGCCAGCAGCTTAGCATGGGCTAGCGGTTTTAGCTCCTACGAGCAGTACTTC
>TRBD1|-|TRBJ1-5|TRBV7-9
CASSSGGLDQPQHF
TGTGCCAGCAGCTCAGGGGGCTTGGATCAGCCCCAGCATTTT
>-|many|TRBJ2-2|TRBV2
CASSEQRLNTGELFF
TGTGCCAGCAGTGAACAAAGACTTAACACCGGGGAGCTGTTTTTT
>TRBD1|-|TRBJ2-6|TRBV5-6
CASSLVHRGSGANVLTF
TGTGCCAGCAGCTTGGTCCACAGGGGTTCTGGGGCCAACGTCCTGACTTTC
>TRBD2|many|TRBJ2-1|TRBV20-1
CSATGLAGGYNEQFF
TGCAGTGCCACCGGACTAGCGGGAGGGTACAATGAGCAGTTCTTC
>TRBD2|few|TRBJ2-4|TRBV4-2
CASSQDSPSGSGYIQYF
TGTGCCAGCAGCCAAGATTCGCCTAGCGGGAGTGGGTACATTCAGTACTTC
>TRBD2|-|TRBJ2-1|TRBV5-1
CASRPTSGTLYEQFF
TGCGCCAGCAGACCTACTAGCGGGACCCTCTACGAGCAGTTCTTC
>TRBD2|few|TRBJ2-3|TRBV3-1
CASSHRGLAGGRGLRDTQYF
TGTGCCAGCAGCCACCGGGGACTAGCGGGAGGAAGAGGGCTACGAGATACGCAGTATTTT
>TRBD1|many|TRBJ2-2|TRBV20-1
CSADEDRAGTGELFF
TGCAGTGCTGATGAGGACAGGGCTGGCACCGGGGAGCTGTTTTTT
>TRBD2|-|TRBJ2-1|TRBV20-1
CSASASSGMHEQFF
TGCAGTGCTAGCGCGTCTAGCGGGATGCATGAGCAGTTCTTC
>-|-|TRBJ2-1|TRBV5-4
CASSLGATRGAQGQFF
TGTGCCAGCAGCTTGGGGGCGACTAGGGGGGCCCAGGGGCAGTTCTTC
>TRBD1|-|TRBJ2-2|TRBV10-3
CAISESGQGRAGELFF
TGTGCCATCAGTGAGTCGGGACAGGGAAGAGCCGGGGAGCTGTTTTTT
>TRBD2|many|TRBJ2-7|TRBV7-6
CASSSLAGGWEQYF
TGTGCCAGCAGCTCACTAGCGGGAGGGTGGGAGCAGTACTTC
>-|many|TRBJ1-2|TRBV19
CASRPTRGGYTF
TGTGCCAGTAGGCCAACGCGGGGTGGCTACACCTTC
>-|many|TRBJ2-7|TRBV7-9
CASSLDMLTEQYF
TGTGCCAGCAGCTTAGATATGCTGACCGAGCAGTACTTC
>-|many|TRBJ2-7|TRBV20-1
CSAGRDGYEQYF
TGCAGTGCTGGCAGGGACGGGTACGAGCAGTACTTC
>-|many|TRBJ2-1|TRBV10-3
CAISPGPYNEQFF
TGTGCCATCAGCCCCGGCCCTTACAATGAGCAGTTCTTC
>-|many|TRBJ2-7|TRBV5-4
CASSHAGTKHEQYF
TGTGCCAGCAGCCACGCAGGGACCAAGCACGAGCAGTACTTC
>-|many|TRBJ1-3|TRBV28
CASSDSSGNTIYF
TGTGCCAGCTCGGACAGCTCTGGAAACACCATATATTTT
>TRBD2|many|TRBJ2-7|TRBV20-1
CSARDRARLAGDLISSYEQYF
TGCAGTGCTAGAGATAGGGCCCGACTAGCGGGAGACTTGATAAGCTCCTACGAGCAGTACTTC
>TRBD2|many|TRBJ2-2|TRBV6-5
CASSSSGSWNTGELFF
TGTGCCAGCAGCAGTAGCGGGAGTTGGAACACCGGGGAGCTGTTTTTT
>-|many|TRBJ2-3|TRBV2
CASSVSRDTQYF
TGTGCCAGCAGTGTGTCTAGAGATACGCAGTATTTT